Listed here are 6 T cell receptor beta chains from one sample, sequenced in a study of blood T cell repertoires in COVID-19. The assay was immunoSEQ multiplex PCR, and TCRdb's table has in-frame clones only and misses some. This table has 35,000 to 55,000 clones, about 90% appearing once. The sequenced sample was peripheral blood. These receptors were collected from a man aged 45-65 years with active COVID-19.

V is TRBV9 and J is TRBJ2-1; 8 bases agree with TRBD2. After removal of 4 bases from V and 7 bases from J, the junction contained 10 bases not matched to a gene. CDR1 is SGDLS, CDR2 YYNGEE, per germline. The CDR3 has 15 residues. In nucleotides, the CDR3 is TGTGCCAGCAGCCCTTACATAGCGGGGCGGAATGAGCAGTTCTTC. Translating it yields CASSPYIAGRNEQFF.

This clone was observed a single time. This chain links TRBV20-1 with TRBJ2-7, with a possible D match to TRBD1 (5 bases). Germline V lookup: CDR1 DFQATT, CDR2 SNEGSKA (reference sequence). V was trimmed by 6 bases and J by 7 bases, leaving 13 bases between them. The CDR3 runs to 11 residues. CDR3: CSAFQGREQYF. Written as DNA, the CDR3 is TGCAGTGCCTTTCAGGGTCGGGAGCAGTACTTC.

The chain joins TRBV19 to TRBJ2-7; possibly TRBD1 for D (5 bases). This CDR3 has 14 amino acids. CDR1 LNHDA and CDR2 SQIVND come from the germline V gene (reference sequence). The V end was cut by 4 bases, the J end by 0 bases, with 10 bases between. The CDR3 loop reads CASSRSDISYEQYF. The CDR3 DNA reads as TGTGCCAGTAGTAGATCGGACATCTCCTACGAGCAGTACTTC. Supplemented by reference TRBV19 and TRBJ2-7, the full variable domain reads DGGITQSPKYLFRKEGQNVTLSCEQNLNHDAMYWYRQDPGQGLRLIYYSQIVNDFQKGDIAEGYSVSREKKESFPLTVTSAQKNPTAFYLCASSRSDISYEQYFGPGTRLTVT.

The gene calls are TRBV15 and TRBJ2-7, with TRBD1 identical over 10 bases. The V gene's germline CDR1 is LNHNV and CDR2 YYDKDF (reference sequence). This CDR3 is built from 15 residues. Losses at the gene ends were 1 base for V and 5 bases for J; bases not matched to a gene: 5. In nucleotides, the CDR3 is TGTGCCACCAGCAGAGCGCTGGGACAGGGGAACGAGCAGTACTTC. Protein: CATSRALGQGNEQYF.

This sequence joins TRBV24-1 and TRBJ1-5, with 11 bases identical to TRBD1. This CDR3 has 14 amino acids. The junction had 1 base not matched to a gene; V was cut back by 7 bases and J by 3 bases. Germline CDR1 reads KGHDR; CDR2 reads SFDVKD. The CDR3 protein is CATRGQGANQPQHF. The CDR3 nucleotides read TGTGCCACCAGAGGACAGGGGGCCAATCAGCCCCAGCATTTT.

The V gene is TRBV5-5, the J gene TRBJ1-1, with a weak D call TRBD1 (5 bases). The V end lost 4 bases, the J end lost 6 bases, and 16 bases lay between the germline ends. Per germline, CDR1 SGHKS and CDR2 YYEKEE (reference sequence). This CDR3 region has 14 residues. The CDR3 DNA reads as TGTGCCAGCAGCACCTACAGGAACGCGGCTGAAGCTTTCTTT. Its translation is CASSTYRNAAEAFF.